This T cell receptor beta chain was sequenced during a study of early T cells in non-severe SARS-CoV-2 infection. Attached unique molecular identifiers marked individual cDNA molecules. TCRdb redid the calling of the 5' RACE reads with MiXCR, one entry per CDR3 protein. The sample shows 25,000 to 30,000 distinct CDR3 sequences, about 4.2% of them seen only once. Germline V CDR1 and CDR2: SGHDN, FVKESK. After removal of 3 bases from V and 3 bases from J, the junction contained 3 bases not matched to a gene. This CDR3 has 14 amino acids. Study-wide results and caveats: VDJdb matching, biased toward anti-spike CD8 responses, missed private and CD4 specificities.

In its sample, this clonotype was seen many times. The antigen is unknown. The chain joins TRBV14 to TRBJ2-7, with 9 bases matching TRBD1. Sequencing was done on a sample of whole blood. The TCR sequence derives from an adult who was a healthcare worker with PCR-confirmed SARS-CoV-2 infection or an uninfected control (not recorded which). CDR3 region: CASSQGGQGYEQYF. DNA of the CDR3: TGTGCCAGCAGCCAGGGGGGACAGGGCTACGAGCAGTACTTC.